This T cell receptor (beta chain) was recorded in a study of low-dose radiotherapy and immunotherapy resistance in tumors. In the study overall: On an every-two-weeks schedule, patients received intravenous nivolumab 240 mg, along with ipilimumab 1 mg/kg every six weeks. On a schedule of every two weeks, intravenous cyclophosphamide at a dose of 200 mg/m2 was delivered one day before each radiation and immunotherapy administration.

Primers used for first-strand cDNA, a TRAV- and TRBV-specific set, covered both alpha and beta chains. Using a constant-region primer together with a V-primer adapter, TCRs were subjected to roughly 20 PCR cycles of amplification. Via MiXCR, TCRdb re-called the reads, giving one row per CDR3 protein. The data contain more than 50,000 distinct CDR3 sequences, less than 30% of them singletons. Germline V gene data show CDR1 as SGHAT and CDR2 as FQNNGV. The length of the CDR3 is 15 residues. The germline V and J ends were trimmed by 0 bases and 7 bases, with 10 bases remaining between them. The time point: before trial treatment. This clonotype was detected many times.

The V and J genes are TRBV11-2 and TRBJ1-6; no clear D gene. This material consisted of PBMCs, taken before treatment. The sequence came from a male donor with rectosigmoid adenocarcinoma. The CDR3, as DNA: TGTGCCAGCAGCTTAGAAAGGGCCGGGAATTCACCCCTCCACTTT. Residues: CASSLERAGNSPLHF.